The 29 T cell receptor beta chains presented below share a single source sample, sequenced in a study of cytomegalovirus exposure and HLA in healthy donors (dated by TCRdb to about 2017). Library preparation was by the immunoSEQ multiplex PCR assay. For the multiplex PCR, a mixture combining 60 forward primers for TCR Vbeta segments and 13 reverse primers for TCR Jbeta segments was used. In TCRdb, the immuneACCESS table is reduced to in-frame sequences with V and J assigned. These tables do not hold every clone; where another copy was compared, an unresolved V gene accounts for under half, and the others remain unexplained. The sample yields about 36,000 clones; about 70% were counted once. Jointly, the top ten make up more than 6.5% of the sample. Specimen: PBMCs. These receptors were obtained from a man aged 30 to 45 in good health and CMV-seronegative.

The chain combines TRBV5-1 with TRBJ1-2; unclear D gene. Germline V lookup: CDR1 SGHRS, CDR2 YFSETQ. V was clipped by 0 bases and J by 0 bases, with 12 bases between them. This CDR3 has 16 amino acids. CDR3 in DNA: TGCGCCAGCAGCTTGGCCCTCCATCCAGCTAACTATGGCTACACCTTC. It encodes CASSLALHPANYGYTF.

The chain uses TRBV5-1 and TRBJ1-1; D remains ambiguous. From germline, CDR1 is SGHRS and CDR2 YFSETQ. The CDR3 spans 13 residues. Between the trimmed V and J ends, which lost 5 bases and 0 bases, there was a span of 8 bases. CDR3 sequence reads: CASSPTMNTEAFF. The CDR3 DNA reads TGCGCCAGCAGTCCTACTATGAACACTGAAGCTTTCTTT.

The CDR3 sequence: CASSSKTGVYEQYF. The CDR3 region has the DNA TGTGCCAGCAGCTCTAAGACAGGGGTCTACGAGCAGTACTTC. V gene TRBV13 combines with J gene TRBJ2-7; 8 bases fit TRBD1. The CDR3 extends over 14 amino acids. The ends lost 4 bases at V and 3 bases at J; junction bases unmatched: 5. Per the germline V gene, CDR1 is PRHDT and CDR2 is FYEKMQ (reference sequence).

CDR3 sequence: CASRAGTGGNNQPQHF. CDR3 in DNA: TGTGCCAGCAGGGCCGGGACAGGGGGGAACAATCAGCCCCAGCATTTT. The chain is built from TRBV2 and TRBJ1-5; 11 nucleotides align to TRBD1. From germline, CDR1 is SNHLY and CDR2 FYNNEI. J was trimmed by 3 bases and V by 6 bases; bases with no gene match: 7. The CDR3 has 16 residues.

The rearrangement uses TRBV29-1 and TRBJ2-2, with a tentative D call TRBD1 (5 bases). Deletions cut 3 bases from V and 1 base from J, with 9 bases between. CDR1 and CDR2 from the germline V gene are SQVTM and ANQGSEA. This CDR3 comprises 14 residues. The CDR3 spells CSVDQGRNTGELFF. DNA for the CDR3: TGCAGCGTTGACCAGGGAAGGAACACCGGGGAGCTGTTTTTT.

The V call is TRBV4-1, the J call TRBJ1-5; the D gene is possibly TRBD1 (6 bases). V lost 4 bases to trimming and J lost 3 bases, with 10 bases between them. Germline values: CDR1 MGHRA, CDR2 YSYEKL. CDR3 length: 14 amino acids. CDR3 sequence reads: CASSRDRYNQPQHF. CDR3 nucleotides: TGCGCCAGCAGCCGCGACAGGTACAATCAGCCCCAGCATTTT.

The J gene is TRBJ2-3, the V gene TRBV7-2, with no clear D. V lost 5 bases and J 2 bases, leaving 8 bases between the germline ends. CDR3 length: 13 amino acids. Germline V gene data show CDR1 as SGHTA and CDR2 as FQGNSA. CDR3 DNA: TGTGCCAGCAGCGCGCGATCCACAGATACGCAGTATTTT. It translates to CASSARSTDTQYF. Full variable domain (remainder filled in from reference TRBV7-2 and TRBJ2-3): GAGVSQSPSNKVTEKGKDVELRCDPISGHTALYWYRQSLGQGLEFLIYFQGNSAPDKSGLPSDRFSAERTGGSVSTLTIQRTQQEDSAVYLCASSARSTDTQYFGPGTRLTVL.

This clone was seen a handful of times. As DNA, the CDR3 is TGTGCCAGCAGCTTACCGGTTAGTCGCAATGAGCAGTTCTTC. It encodes CASSLPVSRNEQFF. The V and J genes are TRBV7-9 and TRBJ2-1; D remains ambiguous. Germline V gene lookup returns CDR1 SEHNR and CDR2 FQNEAQ (reference sequence). V dropped 2 bases and J dropped 6 bases, with 11 bases sitting between them. This CDR3 contains 14 residues.

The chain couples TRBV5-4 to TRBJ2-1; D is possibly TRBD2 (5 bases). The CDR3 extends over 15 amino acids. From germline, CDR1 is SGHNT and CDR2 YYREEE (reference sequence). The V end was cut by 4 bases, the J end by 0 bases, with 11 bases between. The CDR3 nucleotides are TGTGCCAGCAGCCCGAGGGCGGGCTCCTACAATGAGCAGTTCTTC. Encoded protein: CASSPRAGSYNEQFF.

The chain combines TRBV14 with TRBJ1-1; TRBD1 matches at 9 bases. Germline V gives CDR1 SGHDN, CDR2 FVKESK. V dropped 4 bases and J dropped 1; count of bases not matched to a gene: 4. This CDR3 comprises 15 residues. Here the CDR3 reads CASSPGQGWNTEAFF. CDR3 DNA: TGTGCCAGCAGCCCGGGACAGGGCTGGAACACTGAAGCTTTCTTT.

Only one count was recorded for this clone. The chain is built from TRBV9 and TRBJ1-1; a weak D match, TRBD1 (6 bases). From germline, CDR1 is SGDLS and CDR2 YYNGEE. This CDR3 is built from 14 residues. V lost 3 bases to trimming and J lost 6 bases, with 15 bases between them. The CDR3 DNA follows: TGTGCCAGCAGCGGCGAGGGGGGGGCCGCTGAAGCTTTCTTT. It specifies CASSGEGGAAEAFF. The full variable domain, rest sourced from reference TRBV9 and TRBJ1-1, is DSGVTQTPKHLITATGQRVTLRCSPRSGDLSVYWYQQSLDQGLQFLIQYYNGEERAKGNILERFSAQQFPDLHSELNLSSLELGDSALYFCASSGEGGAAEAFFGQGTRLTVV.

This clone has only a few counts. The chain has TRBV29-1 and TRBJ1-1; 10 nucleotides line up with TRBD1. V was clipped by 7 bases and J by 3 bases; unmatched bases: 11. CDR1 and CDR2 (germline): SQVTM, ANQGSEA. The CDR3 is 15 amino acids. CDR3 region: CSATGTGAIYTEAFF. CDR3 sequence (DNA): TGCAGCGCAACCGGGACAGGGGCCATTTACACTGAAGCTTTCTTT.

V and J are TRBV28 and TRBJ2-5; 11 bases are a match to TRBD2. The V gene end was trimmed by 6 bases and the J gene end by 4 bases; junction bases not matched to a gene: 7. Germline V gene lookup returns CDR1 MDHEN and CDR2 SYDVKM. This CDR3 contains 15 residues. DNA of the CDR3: TGTGCCAGCAGCTCTCTAGCGGGGGGTGTAGAGACCCAGTACTTC. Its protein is CASSSLAGGVETQYF.

For the CDR3, the DNA is TGTGCCAGCAGCAGGGATGGTGCCACTGAAGCTTTCTTT. Amino acids: CASSRDGATEAFF. V and J are TRBV6-5 and TRBJ1-1; weak D call: TRBD1 (5 bases). This CDR3 has 13 residues. CDR1 MNHEY and CDR2 SVGAGI come from the germline V gene. Trimming cost V 6 bases and J 4 bases, with 12 bases left between them.

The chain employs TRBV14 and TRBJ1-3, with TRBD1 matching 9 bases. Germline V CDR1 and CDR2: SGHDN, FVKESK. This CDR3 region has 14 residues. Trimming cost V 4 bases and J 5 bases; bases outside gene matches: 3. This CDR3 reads CASSPGQGRNTIYF. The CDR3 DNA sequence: TGTGCCAGCAGCCCGGGACAGGGAAGAAACACCATATATTTT.

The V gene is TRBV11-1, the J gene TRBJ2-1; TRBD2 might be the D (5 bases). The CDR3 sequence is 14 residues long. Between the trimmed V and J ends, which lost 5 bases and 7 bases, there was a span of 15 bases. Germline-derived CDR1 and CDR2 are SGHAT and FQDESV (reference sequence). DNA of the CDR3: TGTGCCAGCAGCCTCGGGGTTCAGTGGAATGAGCAGTTCTTC. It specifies CASSLGVQWNEQFF. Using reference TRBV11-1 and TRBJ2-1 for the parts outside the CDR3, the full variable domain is EAEVAQSPRYKITEKSQAVAFWCDPISGHATLYWYRQILGQGPELLVQFQDESVVDDSQLPKDRFSAERLKGVDSTLKIQPAELGDSAMYLCASSLGVQWNEQFFGPGTRLTVL.

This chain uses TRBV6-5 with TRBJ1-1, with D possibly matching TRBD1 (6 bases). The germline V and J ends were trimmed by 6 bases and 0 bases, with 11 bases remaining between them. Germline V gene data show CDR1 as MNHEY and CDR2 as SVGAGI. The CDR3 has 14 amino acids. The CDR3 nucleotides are TGTGCCAGCAGGAAACAGGGTATGAACACTGAAGCTTTCTTT. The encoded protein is CASRKQGMNTEAFF.

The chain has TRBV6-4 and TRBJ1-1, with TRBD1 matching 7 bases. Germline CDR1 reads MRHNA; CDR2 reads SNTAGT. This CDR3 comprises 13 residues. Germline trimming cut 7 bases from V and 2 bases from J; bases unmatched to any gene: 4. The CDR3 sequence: CASKRDSNTEAFF. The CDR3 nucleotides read TGTGCCAGCAAACGGGACAGTAACACTGAAGCTTTCTTT.

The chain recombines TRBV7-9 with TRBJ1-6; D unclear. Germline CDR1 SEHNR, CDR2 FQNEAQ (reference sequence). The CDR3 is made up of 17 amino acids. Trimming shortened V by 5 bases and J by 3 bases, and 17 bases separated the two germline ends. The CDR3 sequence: CASSPTVVDIYNSPLHF. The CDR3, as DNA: TGTGCCAGCAGCCCAACGGTAGTCGATATCTATAATTCACCCCTCCACTTT.

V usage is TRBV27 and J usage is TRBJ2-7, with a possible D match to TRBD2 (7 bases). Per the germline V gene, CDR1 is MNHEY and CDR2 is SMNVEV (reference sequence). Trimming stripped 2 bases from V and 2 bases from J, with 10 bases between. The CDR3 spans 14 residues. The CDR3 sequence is CASSLKGGPYEQYF. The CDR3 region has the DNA TGTGCCAGCAGTTTAAAGGGGGGGCCCTACGAGCAGTACTTC.

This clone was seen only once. CDR3 nucleotide sequence: TGTGCCAGCAGCTCCACTACTAGCTTCCACGAGCAGTACTTC. Its protein product is CASSSTTSFHEQYF. The chain joins TRBV11-2 to TRBJ2-7, with TRBD2 as a possible D gene (6 bases). Germline V gene sequence: CDR1 SGHAT, CDR2 FQNNGV. The CDR3 is 14 amino acids. V was cut by 4 bases and J by 5 bases, with 15 bases left in between. Full variable domain (remainder filled in from reference TRBV11-2 and TRBJ2-7): EAGVAQSPRYKIIEKRQSVAFWCNPISGHATLYWYQQILGQGPKLLIQFQNNGVVDDSQLPKDRFSAERLKGVDSTLKIQPAKLEDSAVYLCASSSTTSFHEQYFGPGTRLTVT.

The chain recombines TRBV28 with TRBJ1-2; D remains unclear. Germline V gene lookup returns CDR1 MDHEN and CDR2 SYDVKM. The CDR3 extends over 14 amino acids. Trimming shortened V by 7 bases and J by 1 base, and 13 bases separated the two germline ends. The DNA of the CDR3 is TGTGCCAGCATATCCCTGAACAGTAACTATGGCTACACCTTC. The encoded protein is CASISLNSNYGYTF.

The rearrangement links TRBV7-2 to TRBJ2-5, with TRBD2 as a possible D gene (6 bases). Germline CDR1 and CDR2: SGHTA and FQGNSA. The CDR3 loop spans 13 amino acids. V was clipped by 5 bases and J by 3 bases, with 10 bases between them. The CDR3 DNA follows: TGTGCCAGCAGCGATCGGAGGGAAGAGACCCAGTACTTC. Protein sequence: CASSDRREETQYF.

The CDR3 bases are TGCGCCAGCAGTGAGTCAACAGGGGTCGGGAACACTGAAGCTTTCTTT. Protein product: CASSESTGVGNTEAFF. The J gene is TRBJ1-1, the V gene TRBV10-2; TRBD1 matches 7 bases. V was pared by 0 bases and J by 1 base, with 5 bases of the junction left unmatched. Per the germline V gene, CDR1 is WSHSY and CDR2 is SAAADI. The CDR3 has 16 amino acids.

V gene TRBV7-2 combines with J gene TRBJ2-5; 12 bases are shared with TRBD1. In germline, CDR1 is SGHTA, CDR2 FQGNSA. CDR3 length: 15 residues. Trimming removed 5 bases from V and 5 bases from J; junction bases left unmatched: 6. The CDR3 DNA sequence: TGTGCCAGCAGCCAAACCGGGACAGGGGGCGAGACCCAGTACTTC. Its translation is CASSQTGTGGETQYF.

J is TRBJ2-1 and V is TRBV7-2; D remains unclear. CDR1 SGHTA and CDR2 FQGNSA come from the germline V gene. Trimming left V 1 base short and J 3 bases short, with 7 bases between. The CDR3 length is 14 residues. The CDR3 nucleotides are TGTGCCAGCAGCTTAGGGGCGATCTACAATGAGCAGTTCTTC. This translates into CASSLGAIYNEQFF.

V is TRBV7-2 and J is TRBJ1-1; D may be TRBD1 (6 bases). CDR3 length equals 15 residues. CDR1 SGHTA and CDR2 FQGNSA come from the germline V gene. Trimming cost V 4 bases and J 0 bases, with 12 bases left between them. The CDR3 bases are TGTGCCAGCAGCTGGCAGGGGTCCGTGAACACTGAAGCTTTCTTT. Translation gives CASSWQGSVNTEAFF.

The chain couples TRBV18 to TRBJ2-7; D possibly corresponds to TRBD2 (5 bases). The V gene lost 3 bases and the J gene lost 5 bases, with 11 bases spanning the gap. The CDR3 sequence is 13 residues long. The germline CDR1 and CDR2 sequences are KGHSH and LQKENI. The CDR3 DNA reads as TGTGCCAGCTCACCGAGGACCGGGGACGAGCAGTACTTC. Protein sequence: CASSPRTGDEQYF.

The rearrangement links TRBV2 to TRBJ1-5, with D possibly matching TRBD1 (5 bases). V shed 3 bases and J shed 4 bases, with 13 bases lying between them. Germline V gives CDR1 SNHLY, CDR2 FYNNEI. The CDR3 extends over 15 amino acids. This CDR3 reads CASSEQGMGNQPQHF. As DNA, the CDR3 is TGTGCCAGCAGTGAGCAGGGTATGGGAAATCAGCCCCAGCATTTT. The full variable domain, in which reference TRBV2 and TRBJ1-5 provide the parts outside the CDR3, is EPEVTQTPSHQVTQMGQEVILRCVPISNHLYFYWYRQILGQKVEFLVSFYNNEISEKSEIFDDQFSVERPDGSNFTLKIRSTKLEDSAMYFCASSEQGMGNQPQHFGDGTRLSIL.